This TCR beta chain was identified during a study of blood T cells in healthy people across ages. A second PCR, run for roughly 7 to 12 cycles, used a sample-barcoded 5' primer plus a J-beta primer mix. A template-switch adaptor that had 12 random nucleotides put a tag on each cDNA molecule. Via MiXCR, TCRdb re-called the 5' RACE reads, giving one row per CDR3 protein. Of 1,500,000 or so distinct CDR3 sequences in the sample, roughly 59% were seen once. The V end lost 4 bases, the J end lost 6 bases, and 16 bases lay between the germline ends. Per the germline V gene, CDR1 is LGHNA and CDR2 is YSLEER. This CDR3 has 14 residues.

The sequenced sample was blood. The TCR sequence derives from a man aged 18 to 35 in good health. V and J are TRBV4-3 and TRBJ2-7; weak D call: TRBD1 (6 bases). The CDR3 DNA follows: TGCGCCAGCAGCCCGTTAAGTGGGGGCTTCGAGCAGTACTTC. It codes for CASSPLSGGFEQYF.